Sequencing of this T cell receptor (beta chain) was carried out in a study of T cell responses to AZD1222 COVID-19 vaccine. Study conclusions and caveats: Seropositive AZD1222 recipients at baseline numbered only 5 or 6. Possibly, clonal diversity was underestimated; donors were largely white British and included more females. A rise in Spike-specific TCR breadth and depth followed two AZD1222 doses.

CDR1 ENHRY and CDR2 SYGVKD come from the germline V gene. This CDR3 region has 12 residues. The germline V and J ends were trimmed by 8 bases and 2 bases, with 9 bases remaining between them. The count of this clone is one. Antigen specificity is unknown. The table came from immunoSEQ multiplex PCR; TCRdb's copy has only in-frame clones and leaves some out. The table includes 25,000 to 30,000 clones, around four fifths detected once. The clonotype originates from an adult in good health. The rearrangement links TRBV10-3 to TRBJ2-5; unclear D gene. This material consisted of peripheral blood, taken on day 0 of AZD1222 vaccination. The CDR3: CAIGPGQETQYF. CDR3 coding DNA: TGTGCCATCGGGCCAGGACAAGAGACCCAGTACTTC.